This TCR beta chain is from a study of cytomegalovirus exposure and HLA in healthy donors. Study findings and constraints: It was confirmed in vitro that three of the CMV-associated chains were specific for CMV antigens.

There are 12 residues in the CDR3. The V gene lost 7 bases and the J gene lost 7 bases, with 10 bases spanning the gap. Germline lookup yields CDR1 PRHDT and CDR2 FYEKMQ (reference sequence). A word on this clone: The target antigen is unknown.

The method was immunoSEQ multiplex PCR; TCRdb's version includes in-frame clones alone and lacks a portion of them. In the table there are more than 110,000 clones, approximately 94% of which are singletons. This clonotype was obtained from a man aged 18 to 30 in good health and CMV-seropositive. The sequenced sample consisted of PBMCs. The chain links TRBV13 to TRBJ2-2, with D hard to call. The CDR3 nucleotides read TGTGCCAGCAAAGTGAGTAGCGGGGAGCTGTTTTTT. Translation gives CASKVSSGELFF.